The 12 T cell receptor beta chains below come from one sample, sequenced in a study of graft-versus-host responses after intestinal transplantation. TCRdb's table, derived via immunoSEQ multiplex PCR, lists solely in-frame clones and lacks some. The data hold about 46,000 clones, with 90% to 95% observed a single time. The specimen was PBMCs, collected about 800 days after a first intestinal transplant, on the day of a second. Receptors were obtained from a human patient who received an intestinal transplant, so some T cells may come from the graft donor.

In DNA, the CDR3 is TGTGCCAGCAGCTCGGGGACAGGGTCGTCCGAGCAGTACTTC. This sequence encodes CASSSGTGSSEQYF. The chain recombines TRBV11-2 with TRBJ2-7, with 9 bases aligning to TRBD1. The trim removed 4 bases at V and 6 bases at J, leaving 7 bases unmatched. Germline CDR1 is SGHAT and CDR2 is FQNNGV. This CDR3 is built from 14 residues.

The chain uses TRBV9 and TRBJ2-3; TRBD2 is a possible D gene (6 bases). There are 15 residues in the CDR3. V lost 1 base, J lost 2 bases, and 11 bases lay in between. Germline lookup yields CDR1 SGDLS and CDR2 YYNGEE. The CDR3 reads CASSVFSGNTDTQYF. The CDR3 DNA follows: TGTGCCAGCAGCGTATTTAGCGGCAACACAGATACGCAGTATTTT. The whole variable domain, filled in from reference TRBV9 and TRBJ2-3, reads DSGVTQTPKHLITATGQRVTLRCSPRSGDLSVYWYQQSLDQGLQFLIQYYNGEERAKGNILERFSAQQFPDLHSELNLSSLELGDSALYFCASSVFSGNTDTQYFGPGTRLTVL.

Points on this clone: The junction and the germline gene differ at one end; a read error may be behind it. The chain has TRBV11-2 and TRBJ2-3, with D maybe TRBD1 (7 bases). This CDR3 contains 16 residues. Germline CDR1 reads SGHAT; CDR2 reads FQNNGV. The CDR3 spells CTSSPSPEGAWDTQYF. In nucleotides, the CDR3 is TGTACCAGCAGCCCCTCTCCGGAGGGGGCCTGGGATACGCAGTATTTT.

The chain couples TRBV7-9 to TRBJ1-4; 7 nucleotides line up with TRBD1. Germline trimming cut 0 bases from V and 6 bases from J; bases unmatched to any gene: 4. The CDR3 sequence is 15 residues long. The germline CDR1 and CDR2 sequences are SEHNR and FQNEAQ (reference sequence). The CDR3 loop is CASSLAVTGHEKLFF. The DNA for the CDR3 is TGTGCCAGCAGCTTAGCTGTGACAGGGCATGAAAAACTGTTTTTT.

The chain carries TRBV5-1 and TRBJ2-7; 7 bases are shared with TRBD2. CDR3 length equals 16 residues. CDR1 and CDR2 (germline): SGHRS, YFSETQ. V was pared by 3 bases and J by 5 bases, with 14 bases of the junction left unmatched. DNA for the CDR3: TGCGCCAGCAGCTCATGGGGCGGGGCCCGGGAGGACGAGCAGTACTTC. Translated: CASSSWGGAREDEQYF.

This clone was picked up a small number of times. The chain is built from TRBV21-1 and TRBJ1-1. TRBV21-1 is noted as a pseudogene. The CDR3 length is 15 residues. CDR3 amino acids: CASIKGGVGSAEAFF. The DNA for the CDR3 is TGTGCCAGCATCAAGGGGGGGGTAGGATCGGCTGAAGCTTTCTTT.

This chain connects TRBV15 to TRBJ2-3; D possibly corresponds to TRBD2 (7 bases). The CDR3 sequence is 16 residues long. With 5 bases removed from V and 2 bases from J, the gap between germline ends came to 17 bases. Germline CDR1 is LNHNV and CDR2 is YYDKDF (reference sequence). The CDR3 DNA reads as TGTGCCACCAGCGAACGTAGGGGGGGGTCCACAGATACGCAGTATTTT. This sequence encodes CATSERRGGSTDTQYF.

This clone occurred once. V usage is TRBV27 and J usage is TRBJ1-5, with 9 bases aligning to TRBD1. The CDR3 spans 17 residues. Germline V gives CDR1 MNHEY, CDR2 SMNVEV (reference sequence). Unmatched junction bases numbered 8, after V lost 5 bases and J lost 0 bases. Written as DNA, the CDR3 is TGTGCCAGCAGTCGACGACAGGGGGGAAATAGCAATCAGCCCCAGCATTTT. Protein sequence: CASSRRQGGNSNQPQHF.

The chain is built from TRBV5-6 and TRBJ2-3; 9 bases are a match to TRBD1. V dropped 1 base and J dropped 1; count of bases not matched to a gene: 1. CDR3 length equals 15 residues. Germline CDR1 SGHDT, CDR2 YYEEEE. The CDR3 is CASSLRDRGTDTQYF. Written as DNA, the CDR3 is TGTGCCAGCAGCTTGAGGGACAGGGGCACAGATACGCAGTATTTT.

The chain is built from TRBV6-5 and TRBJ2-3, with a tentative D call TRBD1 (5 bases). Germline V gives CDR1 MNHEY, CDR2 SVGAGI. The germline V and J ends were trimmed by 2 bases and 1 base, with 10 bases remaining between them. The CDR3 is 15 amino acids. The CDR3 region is CASSYQGAGTDTQYF. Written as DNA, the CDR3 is TGTGCCAGCAGTTACCAGGGCGCCGGCACAGATACGCAGTATTTT.

The chain's CDR3 is CASSVGGGLEQFF. The CDR3 nucleotides are TGTGCCAGCAGCGTAGGGGGCGGGTTGGAGCAGTTCTTC. V and J are TRBV9 and TRBJ2-1; D may match TRBD1 or TRBD2 (5 bases each). The CDR3 is 13 amino acids. The V gene's germline CDR1 is SGDLS and CDR2 YYNGEE. V was trimmed by 0 bases and J by 10 bases, leaving 11 bases between them.

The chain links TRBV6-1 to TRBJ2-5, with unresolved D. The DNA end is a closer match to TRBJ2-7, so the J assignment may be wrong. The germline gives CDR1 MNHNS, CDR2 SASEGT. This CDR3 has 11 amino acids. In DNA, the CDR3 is TGTGCCAGCAGCCCTACCCACGAGCAGTACTTC. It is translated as CASSPTHEQYF.